This T cell receptor (beta chain) was captured by sequencing in a study of T cell repertoires in cytomegalovirus infection. On the study more broadly: In the study, CMV epitopes included recently identified HLA-C-restricted and well-studied HLA-B-restricted ones. TCR beta signatures that were public indicated CMV infection and matching HLA type.

The CDR3 runs 13 residues. Trimming shortened V by 4 bases and J by 3 bases, and 9 bases separated the two germline ends. TCRdb fed the reads into MiXCR, producing one record per CDR3 protein. The sample shows roughly 990,000 distinct CDR3 sequences, around 32% of them seen only once. Study conclusions and caveats: Clonotype analysis showed dominance of the ex vivo response by HLA-C-restricted CMV-specific TCR beta clonotypes. CMV carriers with the relevant HLA were identified by cumulative public TCR beta family frequency.

As for this clonotype: What it recognizes is unknown.

The V gene is TRBV12-3 or TRBV12-4, the J gene TRBJ1-1, with no clear D. Specimen: cultured CD8+ T cells from PBMCs, collected from culture after CMV antigen stimulation. The source is a human donor in good health (CMV status not recorded). Some clones in this sample may be carry-over from other donors' samples. CDR3 amino acids: CASSSPYYTEAFF. In DNA, the CDR3 is TGTGCCAGCAGTTCGCCCTACTACACTGAAGCTTTCTTT.